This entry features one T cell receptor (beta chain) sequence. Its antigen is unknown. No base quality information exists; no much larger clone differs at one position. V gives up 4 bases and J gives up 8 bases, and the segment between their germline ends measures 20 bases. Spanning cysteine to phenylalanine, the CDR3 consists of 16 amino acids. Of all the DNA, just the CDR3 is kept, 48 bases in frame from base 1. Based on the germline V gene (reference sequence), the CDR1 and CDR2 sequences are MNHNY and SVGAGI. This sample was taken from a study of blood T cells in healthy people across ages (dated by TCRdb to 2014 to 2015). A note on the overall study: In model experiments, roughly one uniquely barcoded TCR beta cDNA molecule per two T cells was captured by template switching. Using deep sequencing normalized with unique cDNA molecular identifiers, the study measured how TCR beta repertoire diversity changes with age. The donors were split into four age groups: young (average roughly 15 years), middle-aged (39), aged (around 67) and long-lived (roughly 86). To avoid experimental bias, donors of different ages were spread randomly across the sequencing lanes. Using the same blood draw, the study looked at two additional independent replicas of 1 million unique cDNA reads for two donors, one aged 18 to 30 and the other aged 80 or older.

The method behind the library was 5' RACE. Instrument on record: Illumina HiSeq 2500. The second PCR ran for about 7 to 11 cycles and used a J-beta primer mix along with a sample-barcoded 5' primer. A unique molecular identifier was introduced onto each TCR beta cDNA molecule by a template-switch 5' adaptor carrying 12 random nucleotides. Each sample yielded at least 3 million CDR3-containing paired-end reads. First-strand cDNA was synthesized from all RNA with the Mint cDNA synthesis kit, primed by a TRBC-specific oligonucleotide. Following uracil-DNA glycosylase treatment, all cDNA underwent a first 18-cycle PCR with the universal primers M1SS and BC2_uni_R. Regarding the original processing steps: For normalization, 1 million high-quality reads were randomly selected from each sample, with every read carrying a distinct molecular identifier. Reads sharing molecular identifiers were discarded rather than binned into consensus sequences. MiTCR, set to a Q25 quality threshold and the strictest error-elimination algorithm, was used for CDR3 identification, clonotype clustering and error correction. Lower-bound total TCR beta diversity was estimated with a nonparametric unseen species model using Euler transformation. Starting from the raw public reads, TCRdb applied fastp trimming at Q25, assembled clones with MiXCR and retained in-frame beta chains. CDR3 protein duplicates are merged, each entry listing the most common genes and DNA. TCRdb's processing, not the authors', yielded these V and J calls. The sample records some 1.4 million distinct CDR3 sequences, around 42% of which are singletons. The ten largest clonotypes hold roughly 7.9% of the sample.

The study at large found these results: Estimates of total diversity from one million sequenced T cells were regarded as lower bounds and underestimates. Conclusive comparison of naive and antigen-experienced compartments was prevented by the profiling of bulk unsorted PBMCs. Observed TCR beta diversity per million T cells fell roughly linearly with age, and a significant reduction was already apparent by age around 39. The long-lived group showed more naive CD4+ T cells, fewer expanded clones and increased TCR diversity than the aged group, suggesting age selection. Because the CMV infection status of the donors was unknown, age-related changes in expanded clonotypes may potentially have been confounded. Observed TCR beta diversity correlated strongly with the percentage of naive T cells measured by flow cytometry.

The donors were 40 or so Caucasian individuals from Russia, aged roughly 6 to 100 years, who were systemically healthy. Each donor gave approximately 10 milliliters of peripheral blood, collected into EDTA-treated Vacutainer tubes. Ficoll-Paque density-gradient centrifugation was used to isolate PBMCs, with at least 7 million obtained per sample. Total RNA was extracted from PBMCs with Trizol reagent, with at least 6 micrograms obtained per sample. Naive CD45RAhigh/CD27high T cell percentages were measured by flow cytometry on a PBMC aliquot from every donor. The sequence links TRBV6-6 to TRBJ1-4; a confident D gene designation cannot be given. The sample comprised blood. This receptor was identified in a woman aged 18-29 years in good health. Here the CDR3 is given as CASSSPSEIRKEKLFF. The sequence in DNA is TGTGCCAGCAGTTCTCCATCGGAAATTAGAAAAGAAAAACTGTTTTTT.